This TCR beta chain was recovered during a study of cytomegalovirus exposure and HLA in healthy donors. Study-wide results and limits: Rarity held for most TCR sequences, but there were some public TCRs that occurred in many donors.

This clone was found once. Its antigen is still unknown. Both 60 Vbeta primers and 13 Jbeta primers went into the PCR. Data came from immunoSEQ multiplex PCR; TCRdb stores just in-frame clones and leaves some out. This sample has some 50,000 clones; about 70% occur once, and the top ten carry approximately 20%. Sample: PBMCs. This receptor was identified in a woman in her fifties or sixties in good health and CMV-seropositive.

The CDR3, as DNA: TGTGCCAGCAGCCAACTGCTCTCGGGGGTCGGGGAGCTGTTTTTT. Its protein is CASSQLLSGVGELFF. The chain employs TRBV14 and TRBJ2-2, with D perhaps TRBD2 (6 bases). This CDR3 contains 15 residues. Trimming left V 2 bases short and J 7 bases short, with 14 bases between. Germline V CDR1 and CDR2: SGHDN, FVKESK.